This entry features one T cell receptor (beta chain) sequence. Its antigen specificity is not known. One base away there is no much larger clone; base qualities are not given. The library was produced with the immunoSEQ multiplex PCR assay. TCRdb holds this immuneACCESS table with in-frame rearrangements only. Some clones are missing; in checked studies, unresolved V genes explain under half, and the rest has no known cause. The table for this sample lists approximately 45,000 clones; almost 97% of them were counted only once. The ten largest clones take up roughly 0.39% of the sample. This sample is drawn from a study of technical replicates of blood from several donors (dated by TCRdb to about 2017). Trimming takes 5 bases from V and 3 bases from J, and the germline ends sit 23 bases apart. The CDR3 measures 17 amino acids from cysteine to phenylalanine. The retained sequence is limited to the CDR3, 51 bases, with the frame set at the first base. CDR1 and CDR2 are drawn from the germline V gene: SGHNT, YENEEA.

The TCR sequence derives from a human donor in good health. The rearrangement combines TRBV11-3 with TRBJ2-7, with a tentative D gene TRBD2 over 6 matching bases. Sequenced sample: T cells isolated from PBMCs. For the CDR3, the sequence is CASSPGAKGPLFYEQYF. In nucleotides, the sequence is TGTGCCAGCAGCCCGGGAGCTAAGGGCCCATTATTCTACGAGCAGTACTTC.